This T cell receptor beta chain was captured by sequencing in a study of blood T cell repertoires in COVID-19. Study at large: T cells, B-cell-depleted T cells, or PBMCs supplied cDNA or gDNA.

The repertoire was sequenced with immunoSEQ multiplex PCR; TCRdb's copy has only in-frame clones and lacks some. The data contain a few hundred thousand clones, more than 80% of them singletons. Clinical history as reported by participants underpinned cohort assignment. Germline V gene lookup returns CDR1 MDHEN and CDR2 SYDVKM. The CDR3 loop spans 19 amino acids. The junction had 10 bases not matched to a gene; V was cut back by 1 base and J by 6 bases. Material: PBMCs or T cells enriched from blood (not recorded which). This receptor was identified in a woman under 30 in a cohort exposed to, infected with or recovered from COVID-19 (not recorded which). The chain combines TRBV28 with TRBJ2-3; 16 bases line up with TRBD2. The CDR3 DNA reads TGTGCCAGCAGTTTATCCGTCCCGGGACTAGCGGGAGGGCCCGATACGCAGTATTTT. Encoded protein: CASSLSVPGLAGGPDTQYF.